The rows below give T cell receptor beta chains drawn from one sample of a study of Ad26.COV2.S vaccination and SARS-CoV-2 variants. The assay was immunoSEQ multiplex PCR, and TCRdb's table has in-frame clones only and misses some. This table has more than 150,000 clones, around 90% appearing once. The starting material was peripheral blood, obtained after recovery from COVID-19. These receptor sequences come from a human donor who had recovered from COVID-19. CDR3s include the opening cysteine and the closing phenylalanine or tryptophan. The D gene is left open where the match is weak.

j_call: TRBJ1-1
v_call: TRBV7-9
d_call: .
cdr3_aa: CASSLEQGPMNTEAFF

j_call: TRBJ2-3
v_call: TRBV6-6
d_call: .
cdr3_aa: CASSQTGYASTDTQYF

j_call: TRBJ2-3
v_call: TRBV9
d_call: .
cdr3_aa: CASSVAWQVGTDTQYF

j_call: TRBJ2-7
v_call: TRBV20-1
d_call: .
cdr3_aa: CSAREGYEQYF

j_call: TRBJ2-5
v_call: TRBV7-9
d_call: .
cdr3_aa: CASSLGRLAITETQYF

j_call: TRBJ1-3
v_call: TRBV5-3
d_call: .
cdr3_aa: CARSLVPQGRGNTIYF

j_call: TRBJ1-5
v_call: TRBV3-1/TRBV3-2
d_call: .
cdr3_aa: CASSQGRVREPQHF

j_call: TRBJ2-3
v_call: TRBV11-1
d_call: .
cdr3_aa: CASSSQGHWDTQYF

j_call: TRBJ2-3
v_call: TRBV7-3
d_call: .
cdr3_aa: CASSLMSGPTDTQYF

j_call: TRBJ1-1
v_call: TRBV10-3
d_call: TRBD1
cdr3_aa: CAISGTGQAEAFF

j_call: TRBJ2-7
v_call: TRBV15
d_call: TRBD2
cdr3_aa: CATSRGPGLLNYEQYF

j_call: TRBJ2-7
v_call: TRBV7-9
d_call: .
cdr3_aa: CASSLGSVLDEQYF

j_call: TRBJ1-4
v_call: TRBV11-2
d_call: .
cdr3_aa: CASSLSGIEKLFF

j_call: TRBJ1-3
v_call: TRBV7-9
d_call: .
cdr3_aa: CASSVGSSGNTIYF

j_call: TRBJ1-1
v_call: TRBV19
d_call: TRBD1
cdr3_aa: CASSTGVNTEAFF

j_call: TRBJ1-1
v_call: TRBV7-9
d_call: .
cdr3_aa: CASSLDTGRTEAFF

j_call: TRBJ1-2
v_call: TRBV27
d_call: TRBD1
cdr3_aa: CASSFQGVDYGYTF

j_call: TRBJ2-5
v_call: TRBV7-2
d_call: TRBD1
cdr3_aa: CASSTLGTGIYQTQYF

j_call: TRBJ2-7
v_call: TRBV25-1
d_call: .
cdr3_aa: CASTGEVGDYEQYF

j_call: TRBJ1-6
v_call: TRBV27
d_call: .
cdr3_aa: CASSFGLTRSSPLHF

j_call: TRBJ2-7
v_call: TRBV13
d_call: .
cdr3_aa: CASSLRGGYEQYF

j_call: TRBJ2-1
v_call: TRBV10-3
d_call: TRBD2
cdr3_aa: CAIRDGLAGGNEQFF

j_call: TRBJ1-1
v_call: TRBV11-1
d_call: .
cdr3_aa: CASSREGHLNTEAFF

j_call: TRBJ2-1
v_call: TRBV7-9
d_call: TRBD2
cdr3_aa: CASSLEPSGVYNEQFF

j_call: TRBJ2-1
v_call: TRBV11-2
d_call: .
cdr3_aa: CASSFLAAYNEQFF

j_call: TRBJ1-1
v_call: TRBV29-1
d_call: .
cdr3_aa: CSVPKIDRTAEAFF

j_call: TRBJ1-4
v_call: TRBV6-1
d_call: TRBD1
cdr3_aa: CASSEVVTGGRQNEKLFF

j_call: TRBJ2-7
v_call: TRBV9
d_call: .
cdr3_aa: CASSVEFGPGYEQYF

j_call: TRBJ2-2
v_call: TRBV28
d_call: TRBD2
cdr3_aa: CASSFEAGGYTGELFF

j_call: TRBJ2-3
v_call: TRBV3-1/TRBV3-2
d_call: TRBD2
cdr3_aa: CASSKISLAGGQTDTQYF

j_call: TRBJ2-7
v_call: TRBV14
d_call: TRBD1
cdr3_aa: CANTLTGGGNEQYF

j_call: TRBJ1-2
v_call: TRBV6-5
d_call: TRBD1
cdr3_aa: CASSYSRQGVNGYTF

j_call: TRBJ1-3
v_call: TRBV10-3
d_call: .
cdr3_aa: CAISEGSGNTIYF

j_call: TRBJ1-5
v_call: TRBV6-5
d_call: .
cdr3_aa: CASSYSRQGNQPQHF

j_call: TRBJ2-3
v_call: TRBV5-6
d_call: .
cdr3_aa: CASSLAPSSQDTQYF

j_call: TRBJ1-5
v_call: TRBV3-1/TRBV3-2
d_call: .
cdr3_aa: CASSLRNQPQHF

j_call: TRBJ2-1
v_call: TRBV24-1
d_call: TRBD2
cdr3_aa: CATSDLPSGGGNEQFF

j_call: TRBJ2-5
v_call: TRBV5-4
d_call: .
cdr3_aa: CASPSPGGAGETQYF

j_call: TRBJ1-2
v_call: TRBV12-3/TRBV12-4
d_call: .
cdr3_aa: CASTTGGYGYTF

j_call: TRBJ1-3
v_call: TRBV30
d_call: .
cdr3_aa: CAWDPLDRHSSGNTIYF

j_call: TRBJ1-4
v_call: TRBV11-2
d_call: TRBD1
cdr3_aa: CASSLGQGLEKLFF

j_call: TRBJ1-2
v_call: TRBV6-5
d_call: .
cdr3_aa: CASSYRASYGYTF

j_call: TRBJ1-1
v_call: TRBV28
d_call: .
cdr3_aa: CASSLLIGYTEAFF

j_call: TRBJ1-4
v_call: TRBV11-1
d_call: .
cdr3_aa: CASSPGRLNEKLFF

j_call: TRBJ2-7
v_call: TRBV21-1
d_call: .
cdr3_aa: CASSSLLGRDHEQYF

j_call: TRBJ1-1
v_call: TRBV9
d_call: .
cdr3_aa: CASSVDSWTEAFF

j_call: TRBJ2-6
v_call: TRBV19
d_call: .
cdr3_aa: CASGSASTSGANVLTF

j_call: TRBJ2-5
v_call: TRBV2
d_call: TRBD2
cdr3_aa: CASSDPGGRETQYF

j_call: TRBJ1-2
v_call: TRBV6-2/TRBV6-3
d_call: .
cdr3_aa: CASSYSGSYGYTF

j_call: TRBJ2-5
v_call: TRBV6-6
d_call: .
cdr3_aa: CASRLGKETQYF